Reported below is one T cell receptor beta chain. Its antigen is unknown. V was clipped by 9 bases and J by 3 bases; unmatched bases: 7. This CDR3 region has 14 residues. Per the germline V gene, CDR1 is MNHNS and CDR2 is SASEGT. This sample was taken from a study of cytomegalovirus exposure and HLA in healthy donors. Study background: As released early, the data held about 85 million unique TCRs from HLA-typed donors.

The PCR ran on 60 Vbeta and 13 Jbeta primers. Libraries were prepared by immunoSEQ multiplex PCR; TCRdb keeps only in-frame clonotypes and omits some of them. The table shows some 83,000 clones, with just under 75% occurring only once. The study, taken as a whole, reports: As a later analysis showed, several of the most significant clusters appeared to be linked to common viral pathogens. A classifier reportedly called cytomegalovirus status with high sensitivity and specificity.

The V gene is TRBV6-1, the J gene TRBJ2-1, with 8 bases matching TRBD2. The sequenced sample was PBMCs. The clonotype was recovered from a man between 60 and 75 years old in good health and CMV-seronegative. The CDR3 region has the DNA TGTGCCAGTCTACGGGAGGGCCACTACAATGAGCAGTTCTTC. Protein product: CASLREGHYNEQFF.